One sample yielded the 12 T cell receptor beta chains listed below, sequenced in a study of blood T cells in healthy people across ages. Using a J-beta primer mix together with a sample-barcoded 5' primer, a second PCR was run for about 6 to 11 cycles. TCRdb recomputed calls from the 5' RACE reads with MiXCR, one row per CDR3 protein. Altogether more than 800,000 distinct CDR3 sequences are present, about 28% being singletons, with the ten largest covering 17%. Sequenced: blood. The receptors were sampled from a woman of 80 years or more in good health.

This clonotype was recorded at least ten times. V usage is TRBV9 and J usage is TRBJ2-7; D possibly corresponds to TRBD1 (5 bases). V lost 0 bases and J lost 6, with 10 bases in between. Looked up from germline, CDR1 is SGDLS and CDR2 is YYNGEE. This CDR3 contains 13 residues. CDR3: CASSVGWGGEQYF. The CDR3 nucleotides read TGTGCCAGCAGCGTAGGCTGGGGCGGCGAGCAGTACTTC.

This clonotype was counted many times. The chain is built from TRBV7-2 and TRBJ2-3; D remains unclear. CDR3 size: 13 residues. The V end lost 3 bases, the J end lost 1 base, and 5 bases lay between the germline ends. Germline V gene sequence: CDR1 SGHTA, CDR2 FQGNSA. The CDR3 loop reads CASSFTGTDTQYF. The CDR3 DNA reads as TGTGCCAGCAGCTTTACGGGCACAGATACGCAGTATTTT.

This clonotype has ten or more counts. The V gene is TRBV20-1, the J gene TRBJ2-7, with a weak D call TRBD2 (5 bases). The CDR3 spans 13 residues. V lost 8 bases to trimming and J lost 4 bases, with 18 bases between them. Germline-derived CDR1 and CDR2 are DFQATT and SNEGSKA (reference sequence). The CDR3 here is CSLTQERRYEQYF. CDR3 bases: TGCAGTCTAACCCAGGAGCGGAGATACGAGCAGTACTTC.

This sequence joins TRBV7-4 and TRBJ1-1; perhaps TRBD1 as D (6 bases). V lost 2 bases and J lost 4, with 11 bases in between. The CDR3 is made up of 14 amino acids. Germline loops: CDR1 SGHVT, CDR2 SQSDAQ. CDR3 protein: CASSLRGRITEAFF. Here the CDR3 DNA reads TGTGCCAGCAGCTTAAGGGGGAGGATCACTGAAGCTTTCTTT.

The chain couples TRBV6-6 to TRBJ1-1; TRBD1 is a possible D gene (6 bases). Trimming cost V 2 bases and J 3 bases, with 13 bases left between them. This CDR3 has 15 amino acids. Germline V gene data show CDR1 as MNHNY and CDR2 as SVGAGI (reference sequence). The CDR3 spells CASSYPQGAYTEAFF. CDR3 DNA: TGTGCCAGCAGTTACCCACAGGGCGCGTACACTGAAGCTTTCTTT.

This chain links TRBV9 with TRBJ2-3; D possibly corresponds to TRBD1 (7 bases). In germline, CDR1 is SGDLS, CDR2 YYNGEE. CDR3 length: 18 amino acids. Trimming left V 0 bases short and J 6 bases short, with 23 bases between. CDR3 DNA sequence: TGTGCCAGCAGCGTAGCGCGGGGCCAACAGGGGAGTAGGGATACGCAGTATTTT. It specifies CASSVARGQQGSRDTQYF.

This clonotype occurred many times. This rearrangement joins TRBV15 to TRBJ1-4; D possibly corresponds to TRBD1 (6 bases). Looked up from germline, CDR1 is LNHNV and CDR2 is YYDKDF (reference sequence). CDR3 length: 16 residues. The V end was cut by 5 bases, the J end by 2 bases, with 15 bases between. CDR3 residues: CATSDTGLATNEKLFF. In DNA form, the CDR3 reads TGTGCCACCAGCGATACAGGGTTGGCGACTAATGAAAAACTGTTTTTT.

Worth noting for this clonotype: A much larger clone sits a single nucleotide away, making a read error possible. The J gene is TRBJ2-7, the V gene TRBV6-1, with TRBD2 matching over 10 bases. The germline V gene encodes CDR1 MNHNS and CDR2 SASEGT. This CDR3 has 16 amino acids. V was pared by 5 bases and J by 7 bases, with 14 bases of the junction left unmatched. Here the CDR3 reads CASSLAGGTSYNEQYF. As DNA, the CDR3 is TGTGCCAGCAGTTTAGCGGGGGGCACCTCCTACAATGAGCAGTACTTC.

This clonotype was picked up a small number of times. The chain uses TRBV10-3 and TRBJ1-5, with 12 nucleotides matching TRBD1. CDR1 and CDR2 from the germline V gene are ENHRY and SYGVKD. This CDR3 has 17 residues. The J segment lost 0 bases and the V segment lost 6 bases, leaving 6 bases of the junction unmatched. In DNA form, the CDR3 reads TGTGCCATCAGCCGGGGACAGGGGGCGGGTAGCAATCAGCCCCAGCATTTT. It codes for CAISRGQGAGSNQPQHF.

The genes are TRBV10-3 and TRBJ2-1; no reliable D call. V gave up 5 bases and J gave up 6 bases, with 14 bases separating them. This CDR3 is built from 14 residues. Germline loops: CDR1 ENHRY, CDR2 SYGVKD. CDR3 amino acids: CAISNNLIANEQFF. The CDR3 DNA reads as TGTGCCATCAGTAATAATCTGATAGCCAATGAGCAGTTCTTC.

For this clonotype: This may arise from a read error, as a much more abundant clone is one base away. The chain couples TRBV6-2 or TRBV6-3 to TRBJ2-3, with D possibly being TRBD2 (5 bases). The V gene's germline CDR1 is MNHEY and CDR2 SVGEGT. The CDR3 is 14 amino acids. CDR3 in DNA: TGTGCCAGCAATTACTCGTCGCCGGGGGATACGCAGTATTTT. This gives the protein CASNYSSPGDTQYF.

V usage is TRBV7-2 and J usage is TRBJ2-1, with D unclear. The CDR3 consists of 11 residues. Trimming removed 5 bases at V and 10 bases at J, with 9 bases between. Germline V gene data show CDR1 as SGHTA and CDR2 as FQGNSA. DNA for the CDR3: TGTGCCAGCAGCATTCTAAGGGAGCAGTTCTTC. Translated, it gives CASSILREQFF.